These 8 T cell receptor beta chains share one sample of origin, sequenced in a study of yellow fever vaccine responses in identical twins. From the RT-PCR reads, TCRdb called clonotypes with MiXCR, one entry per CDR3 protein. The sample consists of roughly 20,000 distinct CDR3 sequences, around 70% of them appearing once. Sequenced here: T cells from blood (PBMCs), unsorted or a sorted subset (not recorded which), sampled before or after yellow fever vaccination (not recorded which). Every receptor here comes from a woman between 18 and 29 years old who received the yellow fever vaccine.

This clonotype occurred a few times. The chain recombines TRBV4-1 with TRBJ2-1; D gene uncertain. Trimming shortened V by 3 bases and J by 10 bases, and 16 bases separated the two germline ends. Germline CDR1 is MGHRA and CDR2 is YSYEKL. There are 14 residues in the CDR3. The CDR3 loop reads CASSHTARSTEQFF. CDR3 nucleotide sequence: TGCGCCAGCAGCCATACCGCACGGAGTACAGAGCAGTTCTTC.

The J gene is TRBJ1-1, the V gene TRBV4-1, with D uncertain. The CDR3 has 13 residues. V was clipped by 1 base and J by 4 bases, with 7 bases between them. Per the germline V gene, CDR1 is MGHRA and CDR2 is YSYEKL. The CDR3 region has the DNA TGCGCCAGCAGCCAAGGGTGGGGCACTGAAGCTTTCTTT. This encodes CASSQGWGTEAFF.

A single count supports this clonotype. The genes are TRBV28 and TRBJ2-7, with D unclear. Trimming shortened V by 4 bases and J by 4 bases, and 5 bases separated the two germline ends. There are 11 residues in the CDR3. Looked up from germline, CDR1 is MDHEN and CDR2 is SYDVKM. DNA for the CDR3: TGTGCCAGCAGTTCCATGTACGAGCAGTACGTC. This translates into CASSSMYEQYV.

This rearrangement joins TRBV11-3 to TRBJ1-1; 7 bases map to TRBD1. The junction had 5 bases not matched to a gene; V was cut back by 4 bases and J by 0 bases. This CDR3 comprises 15 residues. Germline CDR1 and CDR2: SGHNT and YENEEA. For the CDR3, the DNA is TGTGCCAGCAGCTACCGACAGGGCCTGAACACTGAAGCTTTCTTT. Protein product: CASSYRQGLNTEAFF.

This chain uses TRBV7-9 with TRBJ2-1, with TRBD2 as a possible D gene (5 bases). Looked up from germline, CDR1 is SEHNR and CDR2 is FQNEAQ (reference sequence). V lost 3 bases to trimming and J lost 4 bases, with 7 bases between them. The CDR3 consists of 13 residues. The CDR3 region has the DNA TGTGCCAGCAGCTTTGGCGGGTACAATGAGCAGTTCTTC. It is translated as CASSFGGYNEQFF.

The chain carries TRBV5-1 and TRBJ2-7, with D maybe TRBD1 (6 bases). Trimming removed 0 bases from V and 0 bases from J, with 13 bases in between. CDR1 and CDR2 from the germline V gene are SGHRS and YFSETQ. CDR3 length: 16 residues. CDR3 nucleotide sequence: TGCGCCAGCAGCTTGGTGCGACAGGATATCTCCTACGAGCAGTACTTC. It specifies CASSLVRQDISYEQYF.

V gene TRBV5-1 combines with J gene TRBJ1-1; D is perhaps TRBD1 (6 bases). V was pared by 4 bases and J by 3 bases, with 22 bases between. CDR3 length: 17 residues. Germline V gene lookup returns CDR1 SGHRS and CDR2 YFSETQ. The CDR3 spells CASSPRRAGAGYTEAFF. CDR3 coding DNA: TGCGCCAGCAGCCCCCGCCGAGCGGGGGCGGGGTACACTGAAGCTTTCTTT. The variable domain in full, with the rest retrieved from reference TRBV5-1 and TRBJ1-1, is KAGVTQTPRYLIKTRGQQVTLSCSPISGHRSVSWYQQTPGQGLQFLFEYFSETQRNKGNFPGRFSGRQFSNSRSEMNVSTLELGDSALYLCASSPRRAGAGYTEAFFGQGTRLTVV.

This clonotype was detected once. V is TRBV5-1 and J is TRBJ1-1, with D unresolved. Germline loops: CDR1 SGHRS, CDR2 YFSETQ. Trimming left V 4 bases short and J 2 bases short, with 9 bases between. This CDR3 spans 13 amino acids. The CDR3 DNA reads TGCGCCAGCAGCGAATGGAGTAACACTGAAGCTTTCTTT. Amino acid sequence: CASSEWSNTEAFF.